The 13 T cell receptor beta chains listed next were all sequenced from one sample in a study of blood T cell repertoires in COVID-19. The assay was immunoSEQ multiplex PCR, and TCRdb's table has in-frame clones only and misses some. Counted here are 250,000 to 300,000 clones, around nine tenths occurring once; the ten biggest clones make up approximately 2.2%. Sequencing input: peripheral blood. Receptor source: a man aged 45 to 65 with acute or convalescent COVID-19.

The chain employs TRBV12-3 or TRBV12-4 and TRBJ2-1; maybe TRBD1 (6 bases). The CDR3 runs 13 residues. V shed 6 bases and J shed 9 bases, with 15 bases lying between them. The chain's CDR3 is CASSPQGHSEQFF. The CDR3 bases are TGTGCCAGCAGCCCCCAGGGGCACAGTGAGCAGTTCTTC.

The chain combines TRBV29-1 with TRBJ2-3; the match to TRBD1 covers 12 bases. Losses at the gene ends were 7 bases for V and 4 bases for J; bases not matched to a gene: 3. Germline V gene data show CDR1 as SQVTM and CDR2 as ANQGSEA. The CDR3 is 13 amino acids. The CDR3 spells CSEGQGAPDTQYF. In DNA form, the CDR3 reads TGCAGCGAGGGACAGGGGGCCCCAGATACGCAGTATTTT.

This clone appeared once. This chain joins TRBV6-2 or TRBV6-3 and TRBJ2-3, with 8 bases that match TRBD2. Trimming removed 2 bases from V and 8 bases from J; junction bases left unmatched: 3. This CDR3 contains 13 residues. Germline V gene lookup returns CDR1 MNHEY and CDR2 SVGEGT. CDR3 DNA: TGTGCCAGCAGTTACCTCCGGGGGGGTACGCAGTATTTT. Translated, it gives CASSYLRGGTQYF.

V gene TRBV11-2 combines with J gene TRBJ1-1; perhaps TRBD1 as D (6 bases). Trimming removed 5 bases at V and 5 bases at J, with 12 bases between. The CDR3 is 13 residues long. The germline gives CDR1 SGHAT, CDR2 FQNNGV. CDR3 in amino acids: CASSAPGETEAFF. The CDR3 DNA follows: TGTGCCAGCAGCGCCCCAGGGGAAACTGAAGCTTTCTTT.

This sequence joins TRBV10-3 and TRBJ2-2; D unresolved. Germline values: CDR1 ENHRY, CDR2 SYGVKD. The CDR3 is 13 amino acids. The V end lost 4 bases, the J end lost 2 bases, and 5 bases lay between the germline ends. The chain's CDR3 is CAISGLNTGELFF. DNA of the CDR3: TGTGCCATCAGTGGGCTTAACACCGGGGAGCTGTTTTTT.

The chain has TRBV19 and TRBJ1-2; D gene unclear. V lost 4 bases and J lost 2, with 14 bases in between. Germline V gives CDR1 LNHDA, CDR2 SQIVND (reference sequence). The CDR3 covers 15 residues. The DNA of the CDR3 is TGTGCCAGTAGTAACCAAGGAGGGAGAAACTATGGCTACACCTTC. The encoded protein is CASSNQGGRNYGYTF.

The rearrangement uses TRBV2 and TRBJ1-6, with D possibly being TRBD1 (6 bases). V was cut by 11 bases and J by 0 bases, with 14 bases left in between. Germline V CDR1 and CDR2: SNHLY, FYNNEI. This CDR3 has 15 residues. In nucleotides, the CDR3 is TGTGCCTGCTACAGGGCCAGCTCCTATAATTCACCCCTCCACTTT. This encodes CACYRASSYNSPLHF. Looking up the rest from reference TRBV2 and TRBJ1-6 gives the full variable domain: EPEVTQTPSHQVTQMGQEVILRCVPISNHLYFYWYRQILGQKVEFLVSFYNNEISEKSEIFDDQFSVERPDGSNFTLKIRSTKLEDSAMYFCACYRASSYNSPLHFGNGTRLTVT.

This chain joins TRBV3-1 (or the pseudogene TRBV3-2) and TRBJ1-4, with D unresolved. CDR1 and CDR2 from the germline V gene are LGHDT and YNNKEL (reference sequence). The CDR3 length is 14 residues. Trimming took 0 bases from V and 16 from J, leaving 18 bases between them. CDR3 protein: CASSQDPEHPVGFF. CDR3 in DNA: TGTGCCAGCAGCCAAGATCCGGAGCATCCCGTCGGGTTTTTT.

The chain combines TRBV18 with TRBJ2-7; a possible D gene is TRBD1 (6 bases). CDR1 is KGHSH, CDR2 LQKENI, per germline. This CDR3 has 15 residues. Between the trimmed V and J ends, which lost 6 bases and 1 base, there was a span of 16 bases. CDR3 protein: CASSTVLGTSYEQYF. The CDR3, as DNA: TGTGCCAGCTCCACGGTCCTCGGGACATCCTACGAGCAGTACTTC.

This chain uses TRBV18 with TRBJ2-2, with 8 bases aligning to TRBD2. After removal of 4 bases from V and 8 bases from J, the junction contained 6 bases not matched to a gene. The CDR3 length is 14 residues. Germline loops: CDR1 KGHSH, CDR2 LQKENI. In DNA, the CDR3 is TGTGCCAGCTCACATGGACTAGCCCCGGGGGAGCTGTTTTTT. It codes for CASSHGLAPGELFF. The complete variable domain, with remaining parts taken from reference TRBV18 and TRBJ2-2, reads NAGVMQNPRHLVRRRGQEARLRCSPMKGHSHVYWYRQLPEEGLKFMVYLQKENIIDESGMPKERFSAEFPKEGPSILRIQQVVRGDSAAYFCASSHGLAPGELFFGEGSRLTVL.

This sequence joins TRBV11-2 and TRBJ2-7; TRBD1 agrees at 7 bases. There are 17 residues in the CDR3. The J segment lost 2 bases and the V segment lost 5 bases, leaving 15 bases of the junction unmatched. Germline CDR1 reads SGHAT; CDR2 reads FQNNGV. The chain's CDR3 is CASSQRGWDRIPYEQYF. The DNA of the CDR3 is TGTGCCAGCAGCCAGAGGGGATGGGACAGAATACCCTACGAGCAGTACTTC.

This rearrangement joins TRBV5-1 to TRBJ1-4; no definite D call. CDR1 and CDR2 from the germline V gene are SGHRS and YFSETQ. The CDR3 length is 13 residues. V gave up 3 bases and J gave up 8 bases, with 11 bases separating them. The CDR3 region has the DNA TGCGCCAGCAGCTCCAGGCTGTCGGAAAAACTGTTTTTT. Its protein product is CASSSRLSEKLFF.

The chain carries TRBV19 and TRBJ2-2; maybe TRBD1 (6 bases). This CDR3 is 12 amino acids long. The germline V and J ends were trimmed by 7 bases and 7 bases, with 10 bases remaining between them. The germline V gene encodes CDR1 LNHDA and CDR2 SQIVND (reference sequence). The CDR3 sequence is CASIRGSGELFF. The CDR3 region has the DNA TGTGCCAGTATTAGGGGGAGCGGGGAGCTGTTTTTT. Full variable domain (rest looked up from reference TRBV19 and TRBJ2-2): DGGITQSPKYLFRKEGQNVTLSCEQNLNHDAMYWYRQDPGQGLRLIYYSQIVNDFQKGDIAEGYSVSREKKESFPLTVTSAQKNPTAFYLCASIRGSGELFFGEGSRLTVL.